Below are 14 T cell receptor beta chains sequenced from a single sample in a study of somatic mutations in cytotoxic T cells in rheumatoid arthritis. The repertoire was sequenced with immunoSEQ multiplex PCR; TCRdb's copy has only in-frame clones and lacks some. The data contain some 17,000 clones, about 80% of them singletons. Sequenced input: CD8+ T cells sorted from blood. All receptors derive from an adult with rheumatoid arthritis.

This clone was counted a single time. The V call is TRBV4-1, the J call TRBJ1-6, with 9 bases fitting TRBD1. This CDR3 spans 14 amino acids. The V gene end was trimmed by 6 bases and the J gene end by 6 bases; junction bases not matched to a gene: 3. From germline, CDR1 is MGHRA and CDR2 YSYEKL. The CDR3, as DNA: TGCGCCAGCAGGGCGGGACAGGGTAATTCACCCCTCCACTTT. Translation: CASRAGQGNSPLHF.

The count of this clone is one. J is TRBJ1-2 and V is TRBV19; the D is unclear. Germline CDR1 and CDR2: LNHDA and SQIVND (reference sequence). Trimming shortened V by 3 bases and J by 8 bases, and 10 bases separated the two germline ends. This CDR3 region has 12 residues. The CDR3 sequence: CASSMSREGYTF. In DNA form, the CDR3 reads TGTGCCAGTAGTATGAGTCGGGAAGGCTACACCTTC. The full variable domain, completed using reference TRBV19 and TRBJ1-2, is DGGITQSPKYLFRKEGQNVTLSCEQNLNHDAMYWYRQDPGQGLRLIYYSQIVNDFQKGDIAEGYSVSREKKESFPLTVTSAQKNPTAFYLCASSMSREGYTFGSGTRLTVV.

The gene calls are TRBV5-4 and TRBJ1-2; D unresolved. V dropped 0 bases and J dropped 8 bases, with 14 bases sitting between them. This CDR3 contains 14 residues. Germline CDR1 and CDR2: SGHNT and YYREEE (reference sequence). CDR3 sequence: CASSLVEDPRGYTF. The CDR3 DNA reads TGTGCCAGCAGCTTGGTGGAGGATCCGAGGGGCTACACCTTC. The whole variable domain, remainder taken from reference TRBV5-4 and TRBJ1-2, is ETGVTQSPTHLIKTRGQQVTLRCSSQSGHNTVSWYQQALGQGPQFIFQYYREEENGRGNFPPRFSGLQFPNYSSELNVNALELDDSALYLCASSLVEDPRGYTFGSGTRLTVV.

The chain recombines TRBV4-2 with TRBJ2-3; D gene ambiguous. Germline CDR1 and CDR2: LGHNA and YNFKEQ. V shed 1 base and J shed 2 bases, with 10 bases lying between them. This CDR3 region has 15 residues. The CDR3 loop is CASSQGDPHTDTQYF. The CDR3 region has the DNA TGTGCCAGCAGCCAAGGCGACCCGCACACAGATACGCAGTATTTT.

V gene TRBV6-5 combines with J gene TRBJ1-2; possible D gene TRBD1, 6 bases. Germline CDR1 MNHEY, CDR2 SVGAGI. The length of the CDR3 is 13 residues. The V and J ends lost 5 bases and 3 bases respectively, with 10 bases between them. The DNA of the CDR3 is TGTGCCAGCAGTCCAGGGGTCGACTATGGCTACACCTTC. The encoded protein is CASSPGVDYGYTF.

The chain combines TRBV7-9 with TRBJ2-1; TRBD2 matches at 9 bases. The CDR3 has 15 residues. The ends lost 6 bases at V and 7 bases at J; junction bases unmatched: 10. Germline CDR1 SEHNR, CDR2 FQNEAQ (reference sequence). CDR3 nucleotide sequence: TGTGCCAGCAGGGGATTGGCGGGGGGGCGAAATGAGCAGTTCTTC. Translated, it gives CASRGLAGGRNEQFF.

This chain connects TRBV28 to TRBJ2-4; 8 bases line up with TRBD2. Losses at the gene ends were 8 bases for V and 8 bases for J; bases not matched to a gene: 11. This CDR3 spans 14 amino acids. Germline-derived CDR1 and CDR2 are MDHEN and SYDVKM. The CDR3, as DNA: TGTGCCAGCCGGCTGGGCCCCGGGGGGGACATTCAGTACTTC. It yields the protein CASRLGPGGDIQYF.

The J gene is TRBJ1-1, the V gene TRBV4-2; D gene uncertain. V was shortened by 1 base and J by 3 bases, with 12 bases between the two germline ends. The CDR3 extends over 15 amino acids. The germline V gene has CDR1 LGHNA and CDR2 YNFKEQ. The CDR3 spells CASSQGADLYTEAFF. DNA of the CDR3: TGTGCCAGCAGCCAAGGAGCCGACCTGTACACTGAAGCTTTCTTT.

The chain carries TRBV29-1 and TRBJ1-1, with 8 bases lining up with TRBD1. This CDR3 spans 16 amino acids. Trimming at V came to 6 bases and at J to 0 bases, leaving 12 bases not matched to a gene. In germline, CDR1 is SQVTM, CDR2 ANQGSEA. CDR3 DNA sequence: TGCAGCGTAACCGGGACAGGTAGTCGCATGAACACTGAAGCTTTCTTT. This translates into CSVTGTGSRMNTEAFF.

V gene TRBV4-1 combines with J gene TRBJ2-1; 7 positions agree with TRBD2. The CDR3 length is 18 residues. J gave up 3 bases and V 2 bases, and 13 bases lay outside the gene matches. Germline V CDR1 and CDR2: MGHRA, YSYEKL. DNA of the CDR3: TGCGCCAGCAGCCAAACCCCCGGGAGTAGCGGGCGCTACAATGAGCAGTTCTTC. It yields the protein CASSQTPGSSGRYNEQFF.

The chain carries TRBV28 and TRBJ2-1, with 12 bases identical to TRBD2. This CDR3 contains 15 residues. Unmatched junction bases numbered 5, after V lost 6 bases and J lost 5 bases. Germline CDR1 reads MDHEN; CDR2 reads SYDVKM. CDR3 nucleotide sequence: TGTGCCAGCAGCTCCCGGACTAGCGGGGACAATGAGCAGTTCTTC. It encodes CASSSRTSGDNEQFF.

The chain combines TRBV5-5 with TRBJ1-2; D unresolved. V was pared by 4 bases and J by 0 bases, with 25 bases between. The CDR3 extends over 19 amino acids. Germline V lookup: CDR1 SGHKS, CDR2 YYEKEE (reference sequence). CDR3 region: CASSITPLRPSEANYGYTF. In DNA, the CDR3 is TGTGCCAGCAGCATTACCCCGCTGAGACCTTCGGAAGCTAACTATGGCTACACCTTC.

This chain joins TRBV9 and TRBJ2-2, with D uncertain. This CDR3 has 12 amino acids. Deletions cut 4 bases from V and 2 bases from J, with 3 bases between. From germline, CDR1 is SGDLS and CDR2 YYNGEE. CDR3: CASSPNTGELFF. CDR3 DNA: TGTGCCAGCAGCCCCAACACCGGGGAGCTGTTTTTT.

Here the CDR3 DNA reads TGTGCCAGTAGTTTCCCCGCCGGCGGGAATGAAAAACTGTTTTTT. Translation gives CASSFPAGGNEKLFF. The chain carries TRBV19 and TRBJ1-4; the D is unclear. The CDR3 extends over 15 amino acids. Between the trimmed V and J ends, which lost 5 bases and 5 bases, there was a span of 15 bases. CDR1 LNHDA and CDR2 SQIVND come from the germline V gene (reference sequence).